This entry features one T cell receptor beta chain sequence. What antigen it recognizes has not been identified. No base quality values were provided; no much bigger clone lies one nucleotide off. This specimen comes from a study of T cell repertoires in cytomegalovirus infection (dated by TCRdb to the late 2010s). For the wider study: The HLA type of each donor mattered for the analysis, because public TCR beta signatures pointed to carriage of CMV infection along with the matching HLA type. Study-wide conclusions, independent of this receptor: Carriers of CMV infection plus the relevant HLA type were discriminated by the cumulative frequency of public TCR beta family members in the study cohort and in an independent approximately 350-donor cohort. The ex vivo response was dominated by HLA-C-restricted CMV-specific TCR beta clonotypes, and the single most frequent clonotype in two of eight donors was supplied by these HLA-C-restricted clonotypes.

TCRdb shows the sequencer as Illumina HiSeq 1500. TCRdb's own reprocessing of the public reads used fastp at Q25 and MiXCR and kept productive beta chains. Rows with one shared CDR3 protein collapse into an entry with the most common genes and DNA. The sample table lists some 180,000 distinct CDR3 sequences, 9.5% of them with a count of one. The ten largest clonotypes hold about 4.6% of the sample. CDR1 and CDR2 are read off the germline V gene (reference sequence) as SEHNR and FQNEAQ. For this chain, trimming is 1 base at the V end and 4 bases at the J end, and the number of junction bases without a gene match is 2. From the cysteine up to the phenylalanine, the CDR3 has a length of 14 residues. Here the CDR3 DNA is all that survives: 42 bases in frame from base 1.

Recombination connected TRBV7-9 to TRBJ2-5; TRBD2 fits 8 bases in the junction. The TCR was taken from a human donor in good health (CMV status not recorded). Some clones in this sample may be carry-over from other donors' samples. The sample taken for sequencing was PBMCs. The CDR3 has the sequence CASSLGAGGETQYF. Here is the DNA: TGTGCCAGCAGCTTAGGGGCGGGAGGAGAGACCCAGTACTTC.